The 15 T cell receptor beta chains listed next were all sequenced from one sample in a study of blood T cell repertoires in COVID-19. The protocol was immunoSEQ multiplex PCR, while the TCRdb copy is restricted to in-frame clones and leaves out a portion. The sample lists over 100,000 clones, 85% occurring once. The sequenced sample consisted of peripheral blood. Receptor source: a man older than 75 with acute or convalescent COVID-19.

The CDR3 DNA reads as TGTGCCAGCAGCCCCCAACGGGGGGCTGTCTATGGCTACACCTTC. This codes for CASSPQRGAVYGYTF. The chain employs TRBV3-1 (or the pseudogene TRBV3-2) and TRBJ1-2; D is perhaps TRBD1 (6 bases). Germline CDR1 and CDR2: LGHDT and YNNKEL (reference sequence). V was pared by 4 bases and J by 4 bases, with 16 bases between. This CDR3 is 15 amino acids long.

This clone was seen a few times. The chain links TRBV2 to TRBJ2-1; no definite D call. Trimming took off 6 bases at V and 4 bases at J, with 4 bases between the two ends. Germline CDR1 is SNHLY and CDR2 is FYNNEI. The CDR3 is 11 residues long. CDR3 loop: CASSVYNEQFF. DNA for the CDR3: TGTGCCAGCAGCGTATACAATGAGCAGTTCTTC.

The V call is TRBV28, the J call TRBJ1-2; the D is unclear. The CDR3 has 12 residues. V was pared by 5 bases and J by 3 bases, with 7 bases between. Germline CDR1 MDHEN, CDR2 SYDVKM. CDR3 nucleotides: TGTGCCAGCAGTCACCGGGACTATGGCTACACCTTC. Translation gives CASSHRDYGYTF.

The chain has TRBV19 and TRBJ1-5; 9 nucleotides agree with TRBD1. The CDR3 has 16 residues. In germline, CDR1 is LNHDA, CDR2 SQIVND (reference sequence). V was clipped by 4 bases and J by 3 bases; unmatched bases: 7. CDR3 amino acids: CASSRTGEGVNQPQHF. The DNA for the CDR3 is TGTGCCAGTAGTAGGACAGGGGAAGGGGTCAATCAGCCCCAGCATTTT.

V and J are TRBV6-2 or TRBV6-3 and TRBJ2-7, with 12 bases aligning to TRBD2. J was trimmed by 1 base and V by 0 bases; bases with no gene match: 13. The germline V gene has CDR1 MNHEY and CDR2 SVGEGT. This CDR3 region has 20 residues. The CDR3: CASSYSKQLAGGPRSYEQYF. The CDR3 region has the DNA TGTGCCAGCAGTTACTCGAAGCAGCTAGCGGGAGGGCCTAGGTCCTACGAGCAGTACTTC.

The CDR3 loop is CASSRTSGGTREQFF. The CDR3 DNA sequence: TGTGCCAGCAGCCGTACTAGCGGGGGTACTAGGGAGCAGTTCTTC. The chain joins TRBV3-1 (or the pseudogene TRBV3-2) to TRBJ2-1, with 11 bases matching TRBD2. This CDR3 is 15 amino acids long. Trimming removed 4 bases from V and 10 bases from J; junction bases left unmatched: 9. Germline values: CDR1 LGHDT, CDR2 YNNKEL (reference sequence).

The chain links TRBV2 to TRBJ1-1; the match to TRBD1 covers 7 bases. Germline CDR1 reads SNHLY; CDR2 reads FYNNEI. The CDR3 is made up of 13 amino acids. The V segment lost 6 bases and the J segment 3 bases; nucleotides outside the gene matches: 4. CDR3 region: CASSLQGYTEAFF. In DNA, the CDR3 is TGTGCCAGCAGCTTACAGGGGTACACTGAAGCTTTCTTT.

This clone occurred once. CDR3 nucleotides: TGTGCCAGCAGTCCTCGGTCGAGCACAGATACGCAGTATTTT. The encoded protein is CASSPRSSTDTQYF. This chain links TRBV2 with TRBJ2-3; D gene ambiguous. Germline CDR1 and CDR2: SNHLY and FYNNEI. This CDR3 comprises 14 residues. The V gene lost 5 bases and the J gene lost 0 bases, with 9 bases spanning the gap.

The chain carries TRBV6-5 and TRBJ1-6; maybe TRBD1 (5 bases). The CDR3 is 15 amino acids. CDR1 is MNHEY, CDR2 SVGAGI, per germline. V was trimmed by 5 bases and J by 6 bases, leaving 14 bases between them. CDR3 region: CASSTGGVGNSPLHF. DNA for the CDR3: TGTGCCAGCAGTACCGGGGGTGTAGGTAATTCACCCCTCCACTTT.

The chain uses TRBV19 and TRBJ1-2; TRBD1 matches 12 bases. The CDR3 loop spans 15 amino acids. J was trimmed by 6 bases and V by 6 bases; bases with no gene match: 8. From germline, CDR1 is LNHDA and CDR2 SQIVND (reference sequence). The CDR3 DNA reads TGTGCCAGTAGCTACTTGGGACAGGGGGCGAATGGCTACACCTTC. This sequence encodes CASSYLGQGANGYTF.

This chain links TRBV6-5 with TRBJ2-5, with a weak D call TRBD1 (6 bases). This CDR3 contains 14 residues. V lost 7 bases and J 5 bases, leaving 17 bases between the germline ends. Germline CDR1 reads MNHEY; CDR2 reads SVGAGI. In nucleotides, the CDR3 is TGTGCCAGCAAGTCCTCAGGGGTCGGTGAGACCCAGTACTTC. Translation: CASKSSGVGETQYF.

This chain joins TRBV9 and TRBJ2-7; TRBD1 aligns across 8 bases. This CDR3 has 14 residues. Trimming removed 5 bases from V and 0 bases from J; junction bases left unmatched: 4. Per germline, CDR1 SGDLS and CDR2 YYNGEE. The chain's CDR3 is CASSIGQGSYEQYF. CDR3 bases: TGTGCCAGCAGTATAGGACAGGGCTCCTACGAGCAGTACTTC.

J is TRBJ2-1 and V is TRBV7-7; 7 bases agree with TRBD2. From germline, CDR1 is SSHAT and CDR2 FNYEAQ (reference sequence). Losses at the gene ends were 8 bases for V and 6 bases for J; bases not matched to a gene: 7. CDR3 size: 13 residues. CDR3 bases: TGTGCCAGCGCACCGGGGGAGGGCAATGAGCAGTTCTTC. It yields the protein CASAPGEGNEQFF.

This chain links TRBV11-2 with TRBJ2-6; D is perhaps TRBD1 (5 bases). Trimming left V 5 bases short and J 0 bases short, with 8 bases between. The CDR3 sequence is 15 residues long. Germline V lookup: CDR1 SGHAT, CDR2 FQNNGV. CDR3 loop: CASSEQVSGANVLTF. For the CDR3, the DNA is TGTGCCAGCAGCGAACAGGTCTCTGGGGCCAACGTCCTGACTTTC.

The gene calls are TRBV2 and TRBJ2-2; TRBD1 is a possible D gene (6 bases). Trimming removed 6 bases from V and 2 bases from J, with 13 bases in between. Germline CDR1 SNHLY, CDR2 FYNNEI. The CDR3 totals 15 residues. CDR3 region: CASRAGTLNTGELFF. DNA of the CDR3: TGTGCCAGCAGAGCCGGGACACTAAACACCGGGGAGCTGTTTTTT.